These 18 T cell receptor beta chains came from one sample sequenced in a study of T cells expressing NK-cell markers. TCRdb re-analyzed the 5' RACE reads; it lists each CDR3 protein once, without DNA. The sample has 200,000 to 300,000 distinct CDR3 sequences, and its top ten clones hold roughly 4.2%. The specimen was blood T cells: a sorted CD56 or NKG2C T cell subset, CD4+ or CD8+ T cells, or bulk PBMC T cells (not recorded which). Receptor source: a woman between 18 and 70 years old in good health.

CDR3 amino acids: CASRVASGNTIYF. This chain joins TRBV12-3 or TRBV12-4 and TRBJ1-3. There are 13 residues in the CDR3.

The gene calls are TRBV20-1 and TRBJ2-5; the TCRdb D gene call, TRBD2, has no DNA to confirm it. The germline CDR1 and CDR2 sequences are DFQATT and SNEGSKA (reference sequence). The CDR3 has 14 residues. The CDR3 region is CSGESGGQQETQYF.

The rearrangement joins TRBV18 to TRBJ2-2; the D gene TCRdb calls, TRBD1, cannot be checked with no DNA. The CDR3 consists of 16 residues. Germline CDR1 is KGHSH and CDR2 is LQKENI. This chain's CDR3 is CASSPLTGMYTGELFF.

The chain is built from TRBV12-3 or TRBV12-4 and TRBJ2-6. This CDR3 contains 13 residues. The CDR3 is CASSPSGANVLTF.

The chain couples TRBV15 to TRBJ1-2; TCRdb's D call of TRBD1 is untestable without DNA. The CDR3 contains 15 residues. Germline V gene sequence: CDR1 LNHNV, CDR2 YYDKDF (reference sequence). The CDR3: CATSRIPATDYGYTF.

V and J are TRBV15 and TRBJ2-2; TCRdb outputs TRBD2, but without DNA this stays unchecked. Germline assignment: CDR1 LNHNV and CDR2 YYDKDF (reference sequence). The CDR3 runs 15 residues. The CDR3 here is CATSRERTRVGELFF.

The chain is built from TRBV20-1 and TRBJ1-5; the D call from TCRdb, TRBD1, cannot be confirmed without DNA. Germline V CDR1 and CDR2: DFQATT, SNEGSKA (reference sequence). The CDR3 extends over 17 amino acids. The chain's CDR3 is CSAQTGQALYSNQPQHF.

The V and J genes are TRBV6-5 and TRBJ1-4; TCRdb picks TRBD1, but there is no DNA to check that call. The CDR3 covers 15 residues. Germline V lookup: CDR1 MNHEY, CDR2 SVGAGI. The CDR3 sequence is CASSYSGAELGKLFF.

The genes are TRBV3-1 and TRBJ2-1; TCRdb proposes TRBD2, but this gene call is untestable without DNA. Germline V CDR1 and CDR2: LGHDT, YNNKEL (reference sequence). This CDR3 has 19 amino acids. This CDR3 reads CASSQDPRSRAEGHNEQFF.

The chain employs TRBV7-3 and TRBJ2-3; TCRdb's D call, TRBD2, is unchecked because there is no DNA. The CDR3 is 14 residues long. Per germline, CDR1 SGHTA and CDR2 FQGTGA. CDR3 sequence: CASSQGGIPDTQYF.

The J gene is TRBJ2-3, the V gene TRBV12-3 or TRBV12-4; TCRdb picks TRBD1, but there is no DNA to check that call. The CDR3 has 15 amino acids. The CDR3 spells CASTISGVVTDTQYF.

The chain carries TRBV11-2 and TRBJ2-6; TCRdb's assignment of TRBD1 cannot be checked, as there is no DNA. Germline V gives CDR1 SGHAT, CDR2 FQNNGV. The CDR3 contains 16 residues. The CDR3 region is CASSLVRGPGANVLTF.

V and J are TRBV5-1 and TRBJ2-5; as DNA is missing, the TRBD1 call by TCRdb cannot be tested. Germline CDR1 and CDR2: SGHRS and YFSETQ. The CDR3 has 17 amino acids. The CDR3 region is CASSPSRQGSTQETQYF.

The chain uses TRBV29-1 and TRBJ2-5. Germline values: CDR1 SQVTM, CDR2 ANQGSEA. This CDR3 is built from 12 residues. CDR3 sequence reads: CSAHWGRETQYF.

The chain links TRBV19 to TRBJ2-5; the D gene TCRdb calls, TRBD1, cannot be checked with no DNA. The CDR3 is made up of 13 amino acids. In germline, CDR1 is LNHDA, CDR2 SQIVND (reference sequence). CDR3 residues: CASSPDRPGTQYF.

The chain employs TRBV18 and TRBJ2-1; TCRdb designates TRBD1, a call that cannot be tested without DNA. This CDR3 comprises 14 residues. Germline loops: CDR1 KGHSH, CDR2 LQKENI. The CDR3: CASSPGGPSNEQFF.

The chain employs TRBV29-1 and TRBJ2-1; TCRdb selects TRBD2, and the lack of DNA leaves this call unchecked. Germline values: CDR1 SQVTM, CDR2 ANQGSEA. This CDR3 comprises 13 residues. CDR3 loop: CSVGSGTSGKGFF.

The rearrangement joins TRBV4-3 to TRBJ2-3; TCRdb calls TRBD2, which cannot be checked without DNA. This CDR3 contains 16 residues. Germline CDR1 and CDR2: LGHNA and YSLEER. The CDR3 sequence: CASSQGLAGVGDTQYF.